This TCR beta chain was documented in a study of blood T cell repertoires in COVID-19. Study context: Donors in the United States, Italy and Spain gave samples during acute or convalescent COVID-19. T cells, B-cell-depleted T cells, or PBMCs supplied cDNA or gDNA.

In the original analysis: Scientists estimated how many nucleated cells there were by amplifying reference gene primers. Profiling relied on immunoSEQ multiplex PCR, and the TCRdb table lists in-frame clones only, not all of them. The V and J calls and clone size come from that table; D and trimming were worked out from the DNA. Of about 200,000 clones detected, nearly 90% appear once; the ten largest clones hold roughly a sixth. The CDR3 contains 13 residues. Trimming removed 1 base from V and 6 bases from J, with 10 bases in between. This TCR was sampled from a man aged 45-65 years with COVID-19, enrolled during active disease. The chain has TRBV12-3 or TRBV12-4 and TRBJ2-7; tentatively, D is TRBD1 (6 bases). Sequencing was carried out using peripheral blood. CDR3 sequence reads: CASSLGRGSEQYF. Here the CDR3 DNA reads TGTGCCAGCAGTTTAGGCAGGGGTTCCGAGCAGTACTTC.